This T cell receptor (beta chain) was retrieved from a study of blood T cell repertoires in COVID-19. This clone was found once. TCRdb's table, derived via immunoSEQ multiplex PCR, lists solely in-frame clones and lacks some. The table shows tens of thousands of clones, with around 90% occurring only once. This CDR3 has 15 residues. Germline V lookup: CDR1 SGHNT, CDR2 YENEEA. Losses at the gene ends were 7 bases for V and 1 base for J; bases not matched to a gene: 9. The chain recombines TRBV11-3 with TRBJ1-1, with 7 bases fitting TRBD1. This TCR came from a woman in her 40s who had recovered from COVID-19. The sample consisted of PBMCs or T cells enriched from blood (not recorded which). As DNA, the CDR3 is TGTGCCAGCACCTCACCGGGACAGAGGAACACTGAAGCTTTCTTT. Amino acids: CASTSPGQRNTEAFF.